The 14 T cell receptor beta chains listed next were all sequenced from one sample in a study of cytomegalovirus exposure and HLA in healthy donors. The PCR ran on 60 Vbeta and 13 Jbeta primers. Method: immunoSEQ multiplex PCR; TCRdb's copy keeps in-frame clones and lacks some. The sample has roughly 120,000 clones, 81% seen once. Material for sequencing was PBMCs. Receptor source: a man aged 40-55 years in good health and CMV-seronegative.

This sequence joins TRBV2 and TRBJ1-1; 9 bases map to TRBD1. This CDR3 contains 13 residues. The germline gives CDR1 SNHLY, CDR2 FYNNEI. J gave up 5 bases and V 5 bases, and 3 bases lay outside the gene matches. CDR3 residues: CASSNRGRTEAFF. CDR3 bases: TGTGCCAGCAGTAACAGGGGGCGGACTGAAGCTTTCTTT.

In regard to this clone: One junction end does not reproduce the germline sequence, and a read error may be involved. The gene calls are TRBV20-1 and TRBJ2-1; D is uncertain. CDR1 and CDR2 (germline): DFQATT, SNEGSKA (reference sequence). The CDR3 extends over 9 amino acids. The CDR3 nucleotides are TGCAGTGCTAGAGAATCGAGCCTCTTC. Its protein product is CSARESSLF.

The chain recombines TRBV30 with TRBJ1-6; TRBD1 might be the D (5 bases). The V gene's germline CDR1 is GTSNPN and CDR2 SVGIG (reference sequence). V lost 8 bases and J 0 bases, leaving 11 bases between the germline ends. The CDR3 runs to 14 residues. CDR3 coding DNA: TGTGCCCGTGGGGGGAGCTCCTATAATTCACCCCTCCACTTT. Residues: CARGGSSYNSPLHF.

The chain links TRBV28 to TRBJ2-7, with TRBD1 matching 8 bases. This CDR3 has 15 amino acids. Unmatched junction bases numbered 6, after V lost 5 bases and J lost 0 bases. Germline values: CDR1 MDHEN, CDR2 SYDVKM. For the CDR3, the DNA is TGTGCCAGCAGTACCACAGGGGGGCTCTCCTACGAGCAGTACTTC. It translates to CASSTTGGLSYEQYF.

This CDR3 is CASSVDSGREYEQFF. DNA of the CDR3: TGTGCCAGCAGCGTAGATAGCGGGAGAGAATATGAGCAGTTCTTC. The gene calls are TRBV9 and TRBJ2-1, with TRBD2 matching over 9 bases. The CDR3 spans 15 residues. V shed 0 bases, J shed 8 bases, and the junction held 6 bases outside the gene matches. The germline CDR1 and CDR2 sequences are SGDLS and YYNGEE.

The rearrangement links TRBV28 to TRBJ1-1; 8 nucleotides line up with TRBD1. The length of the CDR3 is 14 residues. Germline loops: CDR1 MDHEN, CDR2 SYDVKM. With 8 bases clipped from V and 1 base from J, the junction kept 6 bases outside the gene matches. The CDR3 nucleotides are TGTGCCAGCGGACAGGGCCCATCGAACACTGAAGCTTTCTTT. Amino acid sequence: CASGQGPSNTEAFF.

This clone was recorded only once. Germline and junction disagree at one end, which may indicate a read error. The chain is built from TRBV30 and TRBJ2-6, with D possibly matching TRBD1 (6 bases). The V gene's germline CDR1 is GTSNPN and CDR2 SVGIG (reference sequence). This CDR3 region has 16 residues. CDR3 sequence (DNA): TGTGCCTGCACCGGGACACCAAGCTCTGGGGCCAACGTCCTAACTTTC. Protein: CACTGTPSSGANVLTF. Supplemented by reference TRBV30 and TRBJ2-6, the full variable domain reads SQTIHQWPATLVQPVGSPLSLECTVEGTSNPNLYWYRQAAGRGLQLLFYSVGIGQISSEVPQNLSASRPQDRQFILSSKKLLLSDSGFYLCACTGTPSSGANVLTFGAGSRLTVL.

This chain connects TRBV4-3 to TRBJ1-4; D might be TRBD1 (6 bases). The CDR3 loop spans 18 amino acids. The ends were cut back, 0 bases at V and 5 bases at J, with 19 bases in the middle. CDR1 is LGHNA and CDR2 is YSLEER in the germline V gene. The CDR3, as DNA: TGCGCCAGCAGCCAAGATCTTGTCGGAAGACAGGCAAATGAAAAACTGTTTTTT. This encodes CASSQDLVGRQANEKLFF.

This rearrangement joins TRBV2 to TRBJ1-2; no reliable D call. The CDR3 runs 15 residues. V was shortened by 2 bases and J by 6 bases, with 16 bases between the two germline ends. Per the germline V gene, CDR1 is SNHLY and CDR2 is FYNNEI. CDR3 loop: CASSETRSVGDGYTF. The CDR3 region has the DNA TGTGCCAGCAGTGAAACTAGGTCGGTTGGCGATGGCTACACCTTC.

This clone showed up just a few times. This chain's CDR3 is CASSVQGGDTEAFF. DNA for the CDR3: TGTGCCAGTAGTGTACAGGGGGGCGACACTGAAGCTTTCTTT. This chain links TRBV19 with TRBJ1-1, with 8 bases that match TRBD1. J gave up 3 bases and V 5 bases, and 5 bases lay outside the gene matches. The germline gives CDR1 LNHDA, CDR2 SQIVND (reference sequence). The CDR3 sequence is 14 residues long.

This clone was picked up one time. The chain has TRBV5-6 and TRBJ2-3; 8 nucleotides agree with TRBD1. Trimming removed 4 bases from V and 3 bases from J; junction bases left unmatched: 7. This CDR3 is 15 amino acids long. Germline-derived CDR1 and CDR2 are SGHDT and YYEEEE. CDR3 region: CASSQQDRETDTQYF. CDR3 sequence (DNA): TGTGCCAGCAGCCAGCAGGACAGGGAGACAGATACGCAGTATTTT.

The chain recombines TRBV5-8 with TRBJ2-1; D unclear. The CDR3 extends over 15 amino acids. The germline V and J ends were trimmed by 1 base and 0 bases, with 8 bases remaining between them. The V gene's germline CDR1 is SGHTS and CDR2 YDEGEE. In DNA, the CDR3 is TGTGCCAGCAGCTTGCGGGTACTCTCCTACAATGAGCAGTTCTTC. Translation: CASSLRVLSYNEQFF.

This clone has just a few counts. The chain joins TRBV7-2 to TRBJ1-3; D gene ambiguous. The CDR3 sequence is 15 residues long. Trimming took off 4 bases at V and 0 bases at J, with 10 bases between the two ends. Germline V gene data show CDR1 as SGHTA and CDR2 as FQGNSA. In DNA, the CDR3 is TGTGCCAGCAGCTCCTCTTCGTTCTCTGGAAACACCATATATTTT. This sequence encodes CASSSSSFSGNTIYF.

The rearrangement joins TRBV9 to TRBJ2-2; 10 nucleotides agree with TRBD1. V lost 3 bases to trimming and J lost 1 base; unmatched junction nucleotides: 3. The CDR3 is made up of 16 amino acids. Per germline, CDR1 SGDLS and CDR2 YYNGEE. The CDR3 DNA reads TGTGCCAGCAGCGAGGGACAGGGGTTGAACACCGGGGAGCTGTTTTTT. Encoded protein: CASSEGQGLNTGELFF.